The 31 T cell receptor beta chains below all came from one sample that was sequenced in a study of shared clonotypes between healthy human individuals. Libraries were prepared by immunoSEQ multiplex PCR; TCRdb keeps only in-frame clonotypes and omits some of them. The table includes roughly 1.5 million clones, approximately 98% detected once. Sequencing was done on a sample of naive CD4+ T cells sorted from blood. Subset specified: CD45RA+ positively selected. The receptors here all came from a man aged 25 to 40 in good health.

The J gene is TRBJ1-5, the V gene TRBV6-5; possible D gene TRBD1, 5 bases. The germline gives CDR1 MNHEY, CDR2 SVGAGI. The CDR3 has 13 residues. The CDR3 region is CASGGNSNQPQHF. Here the CDR3 DNA reads TGTGCGAGCGGGGGAAATAGCAATCAGCCCCAGCATTTT.

As DNA, the CDR3 is TGCGCCAGCAGCTTCCAGGGTGATACGCAGTATTTT. It yields the protein CASSFQGDTQYF. This sequence joins TRBV5-1 and TRBJ2-3; tentative D call: TRBD1 (5 bases). This CDR3 has 12 residues. Germline V CDR1 and CDR2: SGHRS, YFSETQ. Trimming left V 2 bases short and J 6 bases short, with 7 bases between. The whole variable domain, remainder taken from reference TRBV5-1 and TRBJ2-3, is KAGVTQTPRYLIKTRGQQVTLSCSPISGHRSVSWYQQTPGQGLQFLFEYFSETQRNKGNFPGRFSGRQFSNSRSEMNVSTLELGDSALYLCASSFQGDTQYFGPGTRLTVL.

The chain has TRBV7-6 and TRBJ2-1; 8 positions match TRBD1. This CDR3 spans 12 amino acids. J gave up 9 bases and V 3 bases, and 1 base lay outside the gene matches. The germline gives CDR1 SGHVS, CDR2 FNYEAQ. The CDR3 bases are TGTGCCAGCAGCTTGGGACAGGCTGAGCAGTTCTTC. Translated, it gives CASSLGQAEQFF.

CDR3 in DNA: TGCGCCAGCAGCCAAGATACCAGGCTGATCTACGAGCAGTACTTC. This sequence encodes CASSQDTRLIYEQYF. The chain combines TRBV4-3 with TRBJ2-7; D remains unclear. The CDR3 spans 15 residues. The ends were cut back, 0 bases at V and 3 bases at J, with 12 bases in the middle. CDR1 LGHNA and CDR2 YSLEER come from the germline V gene.

The chain uses TRBV18 and TRBJ1-4; possibly TRBD1 for D (6 bases). Trimming shortened V by 3 bases and J by 5 bases, and 16 bases separated the two germline ends. Germline values: CDR1 KGHSH, CDR2 LQKENI. The CDR3 sequence is 16 residues long. For the CDR3, the DNA is TGTGCCAGCTCACCCACGATGACAGGCCTAAATGAAAAACTGTTTTTT. Protein: CASSPTMTGLNEKLFF.

This clone has only one observation. The V and J genes are TRBV7-6 and TRBJ2-1; D gene ambiguous. The CDR3 is 13 residues long. Germline CDR1 SGHVS, CDR2 FNYEAQ. V was trimmed by 5 bases and J by 10 bases, leaving 15 bases between them. CDR3 nucleotide sequence: TGTGCCAGCAGCCCCCGGGCCCTGGGGGAGCAGTTCTTC. Translation gives CASSPRALGEQFF.

The V gene is TRBV5-1, the J gene TRBJ2-2, with D tentatively TRBD1 (6 bases). V was cut by 4 bases and J by 6 bases, with 16 bases left in between. The CDR3 has 15 residues. Germline V gene data show CDR1 as SGHRS and CDR2 as YFSETQ. Here the CDR3 reads CASSEQGEASGELFF. CDR3 nucleotides: TGCGCCAGCAGCGAACAGGGTGAAGCTTCCGGGGAGCTGTTTTTT. The full variable domain, in which reference TRBV5-1 and TRBJ2-2 provide the parts outside the CDR3, is KAGVTQTPRYLIKTRGQQVTLSCSPISGHRSVSWYQQTPGQGLQFLFEYFSETQRNKGNFPGRFSGRQFSNSRSEMNVSTLELGDSALYLCASSEQGEASGELFFGEGSRLTVL.

The J gene is TRBJ2-1, the V gene TRBV29-1; D is possibly TRBD1 (6 bases). Germline values: CDR1 SQVTM, CDR2 ANQGSEA. The CDR3 runs 13 residues. V lost 8 bases and J lost 3, with 14 bases in between. CDR3 sequence: CSQSRDNYNEQFF. CDR3 nucleotides: TGCAGCCAGAGCCGGGACAACTACAATGAGCAGTTCTTC.

This chain joins TRBV27 and TRBJ2-1; 7 bases agree with TRBD2. The J segment lost 5 bases and the V segment lost 1 base, leaving 8 bases of the junction unmatched. Germline CDR1 is MNHEY and CDR2 is SMNVEV (reference sequence). The CDR3 is 16 amino acids. CDR3 bases: TGTGCCAGCAGTTTATTAAGGGCTAGCGGTAACAATGAGCAGTTCTTC. Translated, it gives CASSLLRASGNNEQFF.

This clone was counted once. V and J are TRBV18 and TRBJ2-3; the match to TRBD1 covers 9 bases. CDR3 length: 17 amino acids. Germline trimming cut 3 bases from V and 2 bases from J; bases unmatched to any gene: 9. Germline CDR1 KGHSH, CDR2 LQKENI. CDR3 sequence: CASSPTRTGAITDTQYF. CDR3 nucleotides: TGTGCCAGCTCACCGACTCGGACAGGGGCGATCACAGATACGCAGTATTTT.

The chain combines TRBV30 with TRBJ2-1; D may match TRBD1 or TRBD2 (5 bases each). The germline V gene encodes CDR1 GTSNPN and CDR2 SVGIG (reference sequence). Trimming took 0 bases from V and 7 from J, leaving 16 bases between them. The length of the CDR3 is 15 residues. The CDR3 sequence is CAWSVSRGSGNEQFF. In nucleotides, the CDR3 is TGTGCCTGGAGTGTATCGAGGGGATCTGGAAATGAGCAGTTCTTC. The variable domain in full, with the rest retrieved from reference TRBV30 and TRBJ2-1, is SQTIHQWPATLVQPVGSPLSLECTVEGTSNPNLYWYRQAAGRGLQLLFYSVGIGQISSEVPQNLSASRPQDRQFILSSKKLLLSDSGFYLCAWSVSRGSGNEQFFGPGTRLTVL.

The chain links TRBV4-1 to TRBJ1-1; D ambiguous. V lost 6 bases, J lost 7 bases, and 9 bases lay in between. Germline V gene data show CDR1 as MGHRA and CDR2 as YSYEKL. CDR3 size: 11 residues. The DNA for the CDR3 is TGCGCCAGCAGAGTGGACCATGAAGCTTTCTTT. Translation: CASRVDHEAFF.

As regards this clone: Other DNA sequences in the sample encode the same CDR3. The chain combines TRBV29-1 with TRBJ1-2, with D possibly matching TRBD1 (5 bases). The CDR3 consists of 12 residues. Between the trimmed V and J ends, which lost 4 bases and 2 bases, there was a span of 8 bases. Germline V gene lookup returns CDR1 SQVTM and CDR2 ANQGSEA. The CDR3 bases are TGCAGCGTTGGGGGCGGAAACTATGGCTACACCTTC. This translates into CSVGGGNYGYTF. Filled out from reference TRBV29-1 and TRBJ1-2, the complete variable domain reads SAVISQKPSRDICQRGTSLTIQCQVDSQVTMMFWYRQQPGQSLTLIATANQGSEATYESGFVIDKFPISRPNLTFSTLTVSNMSPEDSSIYLCSVGGGNYGYTFGSGTRLTVV.

The rearrangement links TRBV10-3 to TRBJ2-3, with D perhaps being TRBD1 or TRBD2 (5 bases each). Germline CDR1 ENHRY, CDR2 SYGVKD. The CDR3 spans 14 residues. V dropped 4 bases and J dropped 0 bases, with 8 bases sitting between them. DNA of the CDR3: TGTGCCATCAGTGTCAGGGACAGCACAGATACGCAGTATTTT. Its translation: CAISVRDSTDTQYF.

The chain is built from TRBV7-9 and TRBJ2-7, with 9 bases aligning to TRBD1. Germline loops: CDR1 SEHNR, CDR2 FQNEAQ (reference sequence). This CDR3 has 16 residues. V was clipped by 2 bases and J by 1 base; unmatched bases: 6. CDR3 region: CASSLFPQGASYEQYF. In DNA, the CDR3 is TGTGCCAGCAGCTTATTTCCACAGGGGGCTTCCTACGAGCAGTACTTC.

The V call is TRBV14, the J call TRBJ2-1, with TRBD1 matching 9 bases. The germline gives CDR1 SGHDN, CDR2 FVKESK. This CDR3 has 16 residues. V was clipped by 3 bases and J by 0 bases; unmatched bases: 3. The CDR3 loop is CASSQSGQGSYNEQFF. CDR3 DNA: TGTGCCAGCAGCCAGTCGGGACAGGGCTCCTACAATGAGCAGTTCTTC.

V is TRBV5-1 and J is TRBJ2-7, with TRBD1 matching over 8 bases. The J segment lost 6 bases and the V segment lost 4 bases, leaving 9 bases of the junction unmatched. This CDR3 region has 14 residues. Germline lookup yields CDR1 SGHRS and CDR2 YFSETQ. The CDR3 protein is CASSPDRGESEQYF. In DNA form, the CDR3 reads TGCGCCAGCAGCCCTGACAGGGGTGAGAGCGAGCAGTACTTC.

The chain is built from TRBV28 and TRBJ2-7, with 7 bases that match TRBD2. Germline-derived CDR1 and CDR2 are MDHEN and SYDVKM. This CDR3 spans 15 amino acids. V lost 1 base to trimming and J lost 5 bases; unmatched junction nucleotides: 8. This CDR3 is CASSLSSSGRDEQYF. DNA of the CDR3: TGTGCCAGCAGTTTATCCTCTAGCGGCCGGGACGAGCAGTACTTC.

The chain has TRBV20-1 and TRBJ2-1; the D gene is possibly TRBD2 (6 bases). Trimming took off 6 bases at V and 13 bases at J, with 16 bases between the two ends. There are 11 residues in the CDR3. Per the germline V gene, CDR1 is DFQATT and CDR2 is SNEGSKA (reference sequence). CDR3 amino acids: CSAEDYPRQFF. The CDR3 DNA reads as TGCAGTGCGGAGGACTACCCGCGTCAGTTCTTC.

The gene calls are TRBV5-5 and TRBJ1-5; D unresolved. Looked up from germline, CDR1 is SGHKS and CDR2 is YYEKEE (reference sequence). The CDR3 has 13 residues. V was trimmed by 3 bases and J by 4 bases, leaving 8 bases between them. In DNA form, the CDR3 reads TGTGCCAGCAGCTCGGACGTAAATCAGCCCCAGCATTTT. As protein: CASSSDVNQPQHF.

This sequence joins TRBV5-8 and TRBJ2-3, with D possibly being TRBD1 (6 bases). Germline CDR1 reads SGHTS; CDR2 reads YDEGEE. This CDR3 has 11 residues. Trimming left V 5 bases short and J 13 bases short, with 14 bases between. The chain's CDR3 is CASSRDMREYF. The CDR3 DNA follows: TGTGCCAGCAGTCGGGACATGAGAGAGTATTTT.

The chain is built from TRBV7-9 and TRBJ2-5, with D perhaps TRBD1 (5 bases). The length of the CDR3 is 12 residues. Trimming took 5 bases from V and 6 from J, leaving 10 bases between them. The germline V gene encodes CDR1 SEHNR and CDR2 FQNEAQ (reference sequence). Written as DNA, the CDR3 is TGTGCCAGCAGCACGGACATACAGACCCAGTACTTC. Translating gives CASSTDIQTQYF.

As to this clone: Other nucleotide sequences in the sample specify the same CDR3. This chain links TRBV7-2 with TRBJ2-5; D ambiguous. The V end lost 2 bases, the J end lost 5 bases, and 3 bases lay between the germline ends. CDR1 is SGHTA, CDR2 FQGNSA, per germline. The CDR3 is 11 residues long. CDR3 nucleotides: TGTGCCAGCAGCTTAACGGAGACCCAGTACTTC. It translates to CASSLTETQYF.

This chain uses TRBV7-8 with TRBJ2-5, with D possibly matching TRBD2 (6 bases). The CDR3 runs to 13 residues. V lost 6 bases and J 5 bases, leaving 13 bases between the germline ends. Germline V gene sequence: CDR1 SGHVS, CDR2 FQNEAQ. In DNA form, the CDR3 reads TGTGCCAGCAGGCCGACTAGTGAGGAGACCCAGTACTTC. Translating gives CASRPTSEETQYF.

The V and J genes are TRBV10-3 and TRBJ2-2; D is ambiguous. This CDR3 has 16 residues. Trimming stripped 4 bases from V and 6 bases from J, with 18 bases between. Germline lookup yields CDR1 ENHRY and CDR2 SYGVKD. CDR3 DNA: TGTGCCATCAGTGGGGGTGGTGTTCAAGGGTCCGGGGAGCTGTTTTTT. Encoded protein: CAISGGGVQGSGELFF.

The CDR3 DNA reads as TGTGCCAGCAGTCCCCCTTCATCCGGCGTGGGACAGTTTGTCAACGAGCAGTACTTC. Protein sequence: CASSPPSSGVGQFVNEQYF. V usage is TRBV28 and J usage is TRBJ2-7, with TRBD1 matching over 7 bases. The length of the CDR3 is 19 residues. CDR1 MDHEN and CDR2 SYDVKM come from the germline V gene. V shed 5 bases, J shed 5 bases, and the junction held 24 bases outside the gene matches.

This chain connects TRBV7-2 to TRBJ2-1, with D possibly called TRBD1 or TRBD2 (5 bases each). With 4 bases removed from V and 4 bases from J, the gap between germline ends came to 14 bases. CDR3 length: 15 amino acids. Germline V gives CDR1 SGHTA, CDR2 FQGNSA. The DNA of the CDR3 is TGTGCCAGCAGCTACACTCGGGGCTCGTACAATGAGCAGTTCTTC. This gives the protein CASSYTRGSYNEQFF.

This chain connects TRBV30 to TRBJ2-5, with 7 bases matching TRBD2. The CDR3 covers 17 residues. Germline V lookup: CDR1 GTSNPN, CDR2 SVGIG (reference sequence). V dropped 0 bases and J dropped 4; count of bases not matched to a gene: 14. This CDR3 reads CAWSVRIMAGRGETQYF. CDR3 nucleotides: TGTGCCTGGAGTGTAAGAATCATGGCGGGGAGGGGAGAGACCCAGTACTTC.

The rearrangement uses TRBV2 and TRBJ2-3; D possibly corresponds to TRBD1 (5 bases). CDR3 length: 14 amino acids. Trimming pared 3 bases from V and 6 bases from J, leaving 13 bases between. Germline CDR1 and CDR2: SNHLY and FYNNEI. CDR3 coding DNA: TGTGCCAGCAGTGATCAGGGTTTCGGGGATACGCAGTATTTT. Translating it yields CASSDQGFGDTQYF. The whole variable domain, remainder taken from reference TRBV2 and TRBJ2-3, is EPEVTQTPSHQVTQMGQEVILRCVPISNHLYFYWYRQILGQKVEFLVSFYNNEISEKSEIFDDQFSVERPDGSNFTLKIRSTKLEDSAMYFCASSDQGFGDTQYFGPGTRLTVL.

The chain is built from TRBV5-1 and TRBJ2-7, with D possibly being TRBD2 (5 bases). Per germline, CDR1 SGHRS and CDR2 YFSETQ. V lost 0 bases and J 2 bases, leaving 12 bases between the germline ends. CDR3 size: 15 residues. In DNA form, the CDR3 reads TGCGCCAGCAGCTTGGATGCTAGCAGCCCCTACGAGCAGTACTTC. Translation gives CASSLDASSPYEQYF.

V and J are TRBV11-3 and TRBJ2-3, with TRBD1 matching 9 bases. Losses at the gene ends were 1 base for V and 4 bases for J; bases not matched to a gene: 6. Germline V gene lookup returns CDR1 SGHNT and CDR2 YENEEA. The CDR3 is 16 amino acids. CDR3 nucleotides: TGTGCCAGCAGCTTAGGCCTACAGGGGGCCGCAGATACGCAGTATTTT. Translating gives CASSLGLQGAADTQYF.